What follows is one TCR beta chain and its context. The entry originates in a study of blood T cell repertoires in COVID-19. Whole-study context: The United States, Italy and Spain provided the acute and convalescent COVID-19 samples.

The V segment lost 4 bases and the J segment 6 bases; nucleotides outside the gene matches: 4. Per the germline V gene, CDR1 is SGHTA and CDR2 is FQGTGA. This CDR3 has 14 amino acids. How the authors handled the data: Reference gene primer amplification gave nucleated cell count estimates. This table comes from immunoSEQ multiplex PCR, and its TCRdb copy is limited to in-frame clones, with some not included. D and trimming were read from the DNA, whereas the V and J calls and clone size are those reported in that table. The profile shows about 97,000 clones, around nine tenths of them singletons. Sequenced material: peripheral blood. This receptor was identified in a human donor in a cohort sampled during active COVID-19. The rearrangement links TRBV7-3 to TRBJ2-3; 10 bases line up with TRBD2. Here the CDR3 reads CASSSWTSGDTQYF. CDR3 bases: TGTGCCAGCAGCTCCTGGACTAGCGGTGATACGCAGTATTTT.